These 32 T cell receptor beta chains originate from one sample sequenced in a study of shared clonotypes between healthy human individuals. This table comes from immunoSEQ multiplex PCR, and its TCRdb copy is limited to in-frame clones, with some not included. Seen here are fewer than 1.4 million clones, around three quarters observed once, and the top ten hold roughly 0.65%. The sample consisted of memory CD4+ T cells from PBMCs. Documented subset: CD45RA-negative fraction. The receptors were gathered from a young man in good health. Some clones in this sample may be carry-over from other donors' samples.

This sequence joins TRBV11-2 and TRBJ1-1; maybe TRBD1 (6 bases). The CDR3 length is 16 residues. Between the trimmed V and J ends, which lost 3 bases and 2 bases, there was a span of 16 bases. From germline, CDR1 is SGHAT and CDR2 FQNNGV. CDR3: CASSFGGARANTEAFF. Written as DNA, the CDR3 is TGTGCCAGCAGCTTTGGGGGCGCTCGTGCCAACACTGAAGCTTTCTTT.

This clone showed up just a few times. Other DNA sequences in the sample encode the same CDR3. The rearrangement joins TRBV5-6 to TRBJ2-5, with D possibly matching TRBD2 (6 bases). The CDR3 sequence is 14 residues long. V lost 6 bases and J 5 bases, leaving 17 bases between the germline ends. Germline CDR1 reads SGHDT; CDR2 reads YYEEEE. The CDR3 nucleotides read TGTGCCAGCACCCCCCCCGGGAGTGGCGAGACCCAGTACTTC. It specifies CASTPPGSGETQYF.

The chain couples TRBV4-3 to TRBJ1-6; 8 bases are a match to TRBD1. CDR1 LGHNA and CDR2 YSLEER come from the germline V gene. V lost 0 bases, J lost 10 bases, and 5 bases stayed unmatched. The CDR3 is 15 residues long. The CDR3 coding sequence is TGCGCCAGCAGCCAAGATTGGACAGGGTGGTCACCCCTCCACTTT. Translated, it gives CASSQDWTGWSPLHF.

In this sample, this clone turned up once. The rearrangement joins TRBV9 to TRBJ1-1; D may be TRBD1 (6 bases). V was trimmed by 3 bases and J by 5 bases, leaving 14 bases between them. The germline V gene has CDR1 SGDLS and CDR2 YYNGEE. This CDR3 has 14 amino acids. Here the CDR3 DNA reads TGTGCCAGCAGCGGCCTGACAGGAGGGACTGAAGCTTTCTTT. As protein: CASSGLTGGTEAFF.

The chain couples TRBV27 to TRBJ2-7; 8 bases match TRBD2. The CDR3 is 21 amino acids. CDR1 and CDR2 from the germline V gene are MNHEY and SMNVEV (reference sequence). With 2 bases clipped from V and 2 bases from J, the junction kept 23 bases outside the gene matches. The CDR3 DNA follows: TGTGCCAGCAGTTTAACTTTCTCGGGACTAGGCACCAACCCGGGGGCCTACGAGCAGTACTTC. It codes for CASSLTFSGLGTNPGAYEQYF.

Here the CDR3 DNA reads TGTGCCAGCAGGATAGGGGGTAAAGAGACCCAGTACTTC. Translation: CASRIGGKETQYF. J is TRBJ2-5 and V is TRBV6-1; tentatively, D is TRBD1 (6 bases). With 6 bases removed from V and 3 bases from J, the gap between germline ends came to 11 bases. CDR1 is MNHNS and CDR2 is SASEGT in the germline V gene. The CDR3 runs 13 residues.

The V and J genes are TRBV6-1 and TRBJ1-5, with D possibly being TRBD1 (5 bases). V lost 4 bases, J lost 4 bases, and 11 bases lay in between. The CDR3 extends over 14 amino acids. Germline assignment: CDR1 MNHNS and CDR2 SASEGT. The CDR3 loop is CASSVGQFNQPQHF. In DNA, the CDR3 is TGTGCCAGCAGTGTGGGGCAGTTTAATCAGCCCCAGCATTTT.

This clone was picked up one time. DNA of the CDR3: TGTGCCAGCAGCTTAGATTCAGGCCGGGGTCAGCCCCAGCATTTT. Residues: CASSLDSGRGQPQHF. The chain is built from TRBV7-2 and TRBJ1-5; D not resolved. This CDR3 region has 15 residues. Germline loops: CDR1 SGHTA, CDR2 FQGNSA. Trimming took off 1 base at V and 6 bases at J, with 13 bases between the two ends.

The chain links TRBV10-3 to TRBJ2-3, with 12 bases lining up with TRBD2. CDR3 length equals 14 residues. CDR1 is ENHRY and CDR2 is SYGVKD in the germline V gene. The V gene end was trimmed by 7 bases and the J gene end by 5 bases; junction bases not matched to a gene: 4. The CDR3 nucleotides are TGTGCCATCAAGCAGGGACTAGCGGGAGATACGCAGTATTTT. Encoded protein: CAIKQGLAGDTQYF.

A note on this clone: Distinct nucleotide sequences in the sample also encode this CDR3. CDR3 coding DNA: TGTGCCAGCAGCTTAAGAGGGTCCTACAATGAGCAGTTCTTC. Its protein product is CASSLRGSYNEQFF. J is TRBJ2-1 and V is TRBV7-3; perhaps TRBD2 as D (5 bases). Looked up from germline, CDR1 is SGHTA and CDR2 is FQGTGA. Trimming removed 1 base at V and 1 base at J, with 5 bases between. This CDR3 contains 14 residues.

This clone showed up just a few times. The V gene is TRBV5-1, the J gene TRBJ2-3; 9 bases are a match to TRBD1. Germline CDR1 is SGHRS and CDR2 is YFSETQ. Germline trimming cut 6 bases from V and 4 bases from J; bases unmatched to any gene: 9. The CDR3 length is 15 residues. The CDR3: CASNPTGGRADTQYF. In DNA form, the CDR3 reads TGCGCCAGCAACCCTACAGGGGGCAGGGCAGATACGCAGTATTTT.

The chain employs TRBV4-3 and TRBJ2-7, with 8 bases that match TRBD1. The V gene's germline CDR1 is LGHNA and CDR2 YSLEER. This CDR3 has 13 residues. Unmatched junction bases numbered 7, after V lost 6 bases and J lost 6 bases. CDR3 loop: CASREDRVSEQYF. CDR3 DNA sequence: TGCGCCAGCAGGGAGGACAGGGTGAGCGAGCAGTACTTC.

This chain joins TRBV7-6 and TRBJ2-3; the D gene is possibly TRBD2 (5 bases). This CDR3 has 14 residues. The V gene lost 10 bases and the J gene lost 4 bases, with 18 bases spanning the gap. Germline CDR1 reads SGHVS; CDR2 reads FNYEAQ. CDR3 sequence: CATALTNTPDTQYF. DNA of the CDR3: TGTGCCACCGCGCTGACTAACACCCCAGATACGCAGTATTTT.

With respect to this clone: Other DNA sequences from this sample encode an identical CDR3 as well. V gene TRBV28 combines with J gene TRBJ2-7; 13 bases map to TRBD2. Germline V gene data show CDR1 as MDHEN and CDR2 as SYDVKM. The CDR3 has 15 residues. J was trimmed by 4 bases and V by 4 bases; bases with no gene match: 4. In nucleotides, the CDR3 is TGTGCCAGCAGTTCGAGGACTAGCGGGAGATACGAGCAGTACTTC. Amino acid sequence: CASSSRTSGRYEQYF.

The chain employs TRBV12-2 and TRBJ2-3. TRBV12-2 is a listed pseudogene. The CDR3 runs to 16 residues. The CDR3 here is CASRTEHPTGADTQYF. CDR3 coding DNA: TGTGCAAGTCGCACAGAACACCCCACTGGGGCAGATACGCAGTATTTT.

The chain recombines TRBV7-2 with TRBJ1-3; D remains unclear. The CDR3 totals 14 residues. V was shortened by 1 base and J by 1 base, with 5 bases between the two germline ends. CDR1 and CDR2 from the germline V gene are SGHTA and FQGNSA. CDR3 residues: CASSLDKSGNTIYF. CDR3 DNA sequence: TGTGCCAGCAGCTTAGACAAGTCTGGAAACACCATATATTTT.

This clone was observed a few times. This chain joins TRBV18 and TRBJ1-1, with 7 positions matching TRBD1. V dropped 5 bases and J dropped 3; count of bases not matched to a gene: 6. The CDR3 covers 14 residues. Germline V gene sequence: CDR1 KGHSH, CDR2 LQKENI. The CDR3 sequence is CASSTNRGDTEAFF. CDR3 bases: TGTGCCAGCTCAACAAACAGGGGCGACACTGAAGCTTTCTTT. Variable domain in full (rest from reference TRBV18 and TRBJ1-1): NAGVMQNPRHLVRRRGQEARLRCSPMKGHSHVYWYRQLPEEGLKFMVYLQKENIIDESGMPKERFSAEFPKEGPSILRIQQVVRGDSAAYFCASSTNRGDTEAFFGQGTRLTVV.

The CDR3 sequence: CASSLDLAGYNEQFF. CDR3 coding DNA: TGTGCCAGCAGCTTAGATCTAGCGGGGTACAATGAGCAGTTCTTC. The chain employs TRBV7-3 and TRBJ2-1; 9 bases fit TRBD2. Germline V gene sequence: CDR1 SGHTA, CDR2 FQGTGA. This CDR3 has 15 residues. The V segment lost 2 bases and the J segment 4 bases; nucleotides outside the gene matches: 3.

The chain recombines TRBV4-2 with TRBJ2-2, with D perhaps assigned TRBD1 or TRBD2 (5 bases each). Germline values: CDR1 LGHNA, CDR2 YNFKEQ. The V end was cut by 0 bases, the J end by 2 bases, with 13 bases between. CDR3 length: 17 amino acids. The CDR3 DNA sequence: TGTGCCAGCAGCCAAGAGGGTAGAGGGGTAAACACCGGGGAGCTGTTTTTT. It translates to CASSQEGRGVNTGELFF.

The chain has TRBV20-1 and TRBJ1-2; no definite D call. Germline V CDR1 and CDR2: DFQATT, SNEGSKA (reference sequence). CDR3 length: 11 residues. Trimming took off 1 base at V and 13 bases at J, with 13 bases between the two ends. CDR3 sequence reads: CSARGSGPPTF. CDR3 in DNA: TGCAGTGCTAGAGGGTCAGGACCCCCCACCTTC.

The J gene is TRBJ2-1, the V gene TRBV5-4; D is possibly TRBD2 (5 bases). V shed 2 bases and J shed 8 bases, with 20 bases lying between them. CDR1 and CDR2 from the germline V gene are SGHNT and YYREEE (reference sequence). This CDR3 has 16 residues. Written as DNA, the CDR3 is TGTGCCAGCAGCTTAGCTGTTGGGAGATATAGAGATGAGCAGTTCTTC. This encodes CASSLAVGRYRDEQFF.

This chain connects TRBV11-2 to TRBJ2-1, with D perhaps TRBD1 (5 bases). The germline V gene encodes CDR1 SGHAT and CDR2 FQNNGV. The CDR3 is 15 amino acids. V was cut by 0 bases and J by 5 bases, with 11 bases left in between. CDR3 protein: CASSLERQGNNEQFF. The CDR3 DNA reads TGTGCCAGCAGCTTAGAGAGGCAGGGCAACAATGAGCAGTTCTTC.

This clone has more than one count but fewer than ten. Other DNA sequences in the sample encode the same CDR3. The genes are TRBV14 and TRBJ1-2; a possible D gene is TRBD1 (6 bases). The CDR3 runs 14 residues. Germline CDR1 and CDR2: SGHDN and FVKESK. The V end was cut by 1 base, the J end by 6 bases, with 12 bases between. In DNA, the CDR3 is TGTGCCAGCAGCCAAGTGACGGGGGGCGATGGCTACACCTTC. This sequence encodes CASSQVTGGDGYTF.

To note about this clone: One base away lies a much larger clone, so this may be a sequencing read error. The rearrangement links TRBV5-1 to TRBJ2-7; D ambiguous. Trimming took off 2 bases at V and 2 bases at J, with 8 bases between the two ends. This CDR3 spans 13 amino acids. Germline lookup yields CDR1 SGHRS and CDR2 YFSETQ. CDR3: CASSFGRTYEQYF. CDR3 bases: TGCGCCAGCAGCTTCGGCAGGACCTACGAGCAGTACTTC.

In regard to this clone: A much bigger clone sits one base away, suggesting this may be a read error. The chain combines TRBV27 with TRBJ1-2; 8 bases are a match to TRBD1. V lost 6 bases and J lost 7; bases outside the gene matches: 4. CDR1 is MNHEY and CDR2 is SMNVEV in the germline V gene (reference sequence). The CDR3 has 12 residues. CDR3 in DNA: TGTGCCAGCAGCCGGACAGGGTTTGGCTACACCTTC. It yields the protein CASSRTGFGYTF.

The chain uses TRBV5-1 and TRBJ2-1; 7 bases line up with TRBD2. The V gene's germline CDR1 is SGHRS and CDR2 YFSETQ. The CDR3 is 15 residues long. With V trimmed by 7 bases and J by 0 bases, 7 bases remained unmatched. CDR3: CASRGGSSSYNEQFF. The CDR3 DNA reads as TGCGCCAGCCGCGGGGGTTCGAGCTCCTACAATGAGCAGTTCTTC.

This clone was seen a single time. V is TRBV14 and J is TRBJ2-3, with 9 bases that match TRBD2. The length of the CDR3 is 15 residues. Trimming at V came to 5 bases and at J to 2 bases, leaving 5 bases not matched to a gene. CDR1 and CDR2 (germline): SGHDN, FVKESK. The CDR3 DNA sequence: TGTGCCAGCAGCTTTAGCGGGAGAGTCACAGATACGCAGTATTTT. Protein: CASSFSGRVTDTQYF.

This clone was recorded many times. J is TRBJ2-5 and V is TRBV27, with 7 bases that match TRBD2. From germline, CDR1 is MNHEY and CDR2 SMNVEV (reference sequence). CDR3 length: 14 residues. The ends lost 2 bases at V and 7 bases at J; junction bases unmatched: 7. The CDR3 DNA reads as TGTGCCAGCAGTTTAAATGGCGGGAGCGCGACCCAGTACTTC. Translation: CASSLNGGSATQYF.

DNA of the CDR3: TGTGCCAGCAGTACGGGGACTAGCGGTCCCCCCTACGAGCAGTACTTC. This translates into CASSTGTSGPPYEQYF. The rearrangement uses TRBV6-6 and TRBJ2-7; TRBD2 aligns across 11 bases. This CDR3 is 16 amino acids long. V lost 5 bases to trimming and J lost 2 bases; unmatched junction nucleotides: 8. Germline CDR1 MNHNY, CDR2 SVGAGI (reference sequence).

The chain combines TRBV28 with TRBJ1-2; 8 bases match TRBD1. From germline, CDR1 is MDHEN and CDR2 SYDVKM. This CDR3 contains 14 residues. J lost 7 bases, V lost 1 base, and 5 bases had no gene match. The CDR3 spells CASSLSGGAGGYTF. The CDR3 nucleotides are TGTGCCAGCAGTTTATCAGGGGGCGCGGGTGGCTACACCTTC.

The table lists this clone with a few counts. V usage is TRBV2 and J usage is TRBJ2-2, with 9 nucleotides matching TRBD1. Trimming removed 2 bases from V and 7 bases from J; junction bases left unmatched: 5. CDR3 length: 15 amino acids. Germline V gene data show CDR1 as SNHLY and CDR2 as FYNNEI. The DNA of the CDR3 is TGTGCCAGCAGTGAATTTGGACAGGGGAACGGGGAGCTGTTTTTT. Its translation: CASSEFGQGNGELFF.

In DNA form, the CDR3 reads TGTGCCAGCAGCTTGGCAGGAGGGGTTGCAGATACGCAGTATTTT. Protein sequence: CASSLAGGVADTQYF. V usage is TRBV5-4 and J usage is TRBJ2-3, with D tentatively TRBD2 (6 bases). Between the trimmed V and J ends, which lost 0 bases and 4 bases, there was a span of 12 bases. CDR1 and CDR2 (germline): SGHNT, YYREEE (reference sequence). The CDR3 contains 15 residues.